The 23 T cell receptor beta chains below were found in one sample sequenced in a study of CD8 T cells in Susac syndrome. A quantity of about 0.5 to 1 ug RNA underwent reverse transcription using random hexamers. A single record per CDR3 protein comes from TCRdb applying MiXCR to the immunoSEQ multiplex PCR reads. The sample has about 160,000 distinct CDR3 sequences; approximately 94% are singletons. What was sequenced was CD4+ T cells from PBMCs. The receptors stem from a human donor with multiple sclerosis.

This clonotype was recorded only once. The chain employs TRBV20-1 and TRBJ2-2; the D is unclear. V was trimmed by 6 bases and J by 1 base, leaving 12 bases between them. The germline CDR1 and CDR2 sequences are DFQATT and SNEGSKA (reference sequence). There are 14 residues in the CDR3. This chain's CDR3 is CSARSVGNTGELFF. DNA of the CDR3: TGCAGTGCGCGCAGCGTAGGGAACACCGGGGAGCTGTTTTTT.

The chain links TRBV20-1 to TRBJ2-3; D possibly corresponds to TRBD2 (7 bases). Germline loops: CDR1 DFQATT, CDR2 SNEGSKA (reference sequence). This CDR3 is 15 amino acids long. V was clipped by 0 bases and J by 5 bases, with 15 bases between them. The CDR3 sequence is CSAREATGGRDTQYF. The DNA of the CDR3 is TGCAGTGCTAGAGAAGCCACCGGGGGGCGAGATACGCAGTATTTT.

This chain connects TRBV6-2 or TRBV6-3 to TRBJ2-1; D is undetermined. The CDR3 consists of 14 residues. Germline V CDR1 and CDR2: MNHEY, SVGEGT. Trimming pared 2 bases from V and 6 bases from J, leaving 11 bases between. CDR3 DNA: TGTGCCAGCAGTTACGTAGCCCCCGGCAATGAGCAGTTCTTC. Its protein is CASSYVAPGNEQFF.

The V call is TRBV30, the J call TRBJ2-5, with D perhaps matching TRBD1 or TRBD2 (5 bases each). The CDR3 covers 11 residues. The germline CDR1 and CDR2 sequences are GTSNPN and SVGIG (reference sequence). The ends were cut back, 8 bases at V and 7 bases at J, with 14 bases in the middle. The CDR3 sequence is CAGEGFATQYF. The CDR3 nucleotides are TGTGCCGGAGAGGGGTTCGCGACCCAGTACTTC.

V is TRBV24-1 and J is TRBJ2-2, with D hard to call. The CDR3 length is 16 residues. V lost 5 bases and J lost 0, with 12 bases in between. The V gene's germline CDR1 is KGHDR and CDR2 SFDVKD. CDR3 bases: TGTGCCACCAGTGGCACTACGAGCTCGAACACCGGGGAGCTGTTTTTT. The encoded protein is CATSGTTSSNTGELFF.

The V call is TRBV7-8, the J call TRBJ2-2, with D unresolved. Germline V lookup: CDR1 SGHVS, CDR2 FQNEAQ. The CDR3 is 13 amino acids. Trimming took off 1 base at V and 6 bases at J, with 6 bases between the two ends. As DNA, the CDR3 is TGTGCCAGCAGCTTAGAGGAGCCCGGGGAGCTGTTTTTT. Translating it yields CASSLEEPGELFF.

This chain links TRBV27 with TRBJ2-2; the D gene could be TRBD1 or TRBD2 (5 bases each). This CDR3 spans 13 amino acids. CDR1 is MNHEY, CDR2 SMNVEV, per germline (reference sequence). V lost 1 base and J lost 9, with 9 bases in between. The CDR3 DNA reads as TGTGCCAGCAGTTTATGGGGGAACAGGGAGCTGTTTTTT. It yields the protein CASSLWGNRELFF.

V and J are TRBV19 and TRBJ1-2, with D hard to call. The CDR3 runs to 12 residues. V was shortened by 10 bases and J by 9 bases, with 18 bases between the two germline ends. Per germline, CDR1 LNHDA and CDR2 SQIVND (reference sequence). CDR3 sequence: CATRTDLGRYTF. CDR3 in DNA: TGTGCCACCCGGACCGACCTCGGACGCTACACCTTC.

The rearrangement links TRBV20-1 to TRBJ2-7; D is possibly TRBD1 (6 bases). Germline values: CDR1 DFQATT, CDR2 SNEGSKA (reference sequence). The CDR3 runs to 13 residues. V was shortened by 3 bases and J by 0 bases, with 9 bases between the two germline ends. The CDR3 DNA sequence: TGCAGTGCTAGGAGGGGGAGCTCCTACGAGCAGTACTTC. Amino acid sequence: CSARRGSSYEQYF.

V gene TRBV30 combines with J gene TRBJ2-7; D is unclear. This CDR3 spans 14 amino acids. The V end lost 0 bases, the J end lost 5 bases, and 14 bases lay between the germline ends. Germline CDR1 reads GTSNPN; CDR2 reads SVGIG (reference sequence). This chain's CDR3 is CAWSVSETRNEQYF. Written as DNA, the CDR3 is TGTGCCTGGAGTGTTTCAGAAACCCGTAACGAGCAGTACTTC.

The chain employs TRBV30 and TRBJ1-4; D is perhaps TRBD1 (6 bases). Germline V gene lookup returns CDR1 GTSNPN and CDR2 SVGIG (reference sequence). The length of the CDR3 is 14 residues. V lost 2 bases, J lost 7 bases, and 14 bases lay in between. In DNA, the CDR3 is TGTGCCTGGAGTAAGACAGGTCTCCCTGAAAAACTGTTTTTT. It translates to CAWSKTGLPEKLFF. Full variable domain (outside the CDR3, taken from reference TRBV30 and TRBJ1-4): SQTIHQWPATLVQPVGSPLSLECTVEGTSNPNLYWYRQAAGRGLQLLFYSVGIGQISSEVPQNLSASRPQDRQFILSSKKLLLSDSGFYLCAWSKTGLPEKLFFGSGTQLSVL.

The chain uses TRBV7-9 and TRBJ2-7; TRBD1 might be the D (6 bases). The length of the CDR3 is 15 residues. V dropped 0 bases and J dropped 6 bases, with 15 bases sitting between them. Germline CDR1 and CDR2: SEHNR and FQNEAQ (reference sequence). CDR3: CASSLAGVTGSEQYF. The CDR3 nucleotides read TGTGCCAGCAGCTTAGCGGGGGTGACAGGAAGCGAGCAGTACTTC.

CDR3 sequence (DNA): TGTGCCAGCAGTTCCCGTCGGGATACGCAGTATTTT. Translating it yields CASSSRRDTQYF. The chain recombines TRBV6-5 with TRBJ2-3; no clear D. V was pared by 4 bases and J by 6 bases, with 8 bases between. CDR1 and CDR2 from the germline V gene are MNHEY and SVGAGI. The CDR3 loop spans 12 amino acids.

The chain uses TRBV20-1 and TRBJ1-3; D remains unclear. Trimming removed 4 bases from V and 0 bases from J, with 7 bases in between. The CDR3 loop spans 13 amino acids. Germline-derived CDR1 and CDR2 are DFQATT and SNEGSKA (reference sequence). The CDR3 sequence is CSAIQNSGNTIYF. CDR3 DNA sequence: TGCAGTGCTATTCAAAACTCTGGAAACACCATATATTTT.

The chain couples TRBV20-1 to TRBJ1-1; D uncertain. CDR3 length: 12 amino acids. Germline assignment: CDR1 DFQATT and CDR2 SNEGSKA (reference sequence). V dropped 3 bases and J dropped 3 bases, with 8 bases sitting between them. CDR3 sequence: CSASMVYTEAFF. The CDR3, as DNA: TGCAGTGCTAGTATGGTGTACACTGAAGCTTTCTTT.

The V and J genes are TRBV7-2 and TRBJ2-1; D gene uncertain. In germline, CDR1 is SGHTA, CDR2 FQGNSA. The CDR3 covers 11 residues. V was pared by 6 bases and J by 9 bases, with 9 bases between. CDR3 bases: TGTGCCAGCAGACTTTCTATTGAGCAGTTCTTC. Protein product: CASRLSIEQFF.

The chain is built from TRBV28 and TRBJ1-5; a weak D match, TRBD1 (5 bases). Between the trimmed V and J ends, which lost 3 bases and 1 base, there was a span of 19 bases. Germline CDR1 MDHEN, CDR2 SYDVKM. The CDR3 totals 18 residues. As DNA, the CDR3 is TGTGCCAGCAGTTTTAATCAGGGAGGTAGGGGCAGCAATCAGCCCCAGCATTTT. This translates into CASSFNQGGRGSNQPQHF.

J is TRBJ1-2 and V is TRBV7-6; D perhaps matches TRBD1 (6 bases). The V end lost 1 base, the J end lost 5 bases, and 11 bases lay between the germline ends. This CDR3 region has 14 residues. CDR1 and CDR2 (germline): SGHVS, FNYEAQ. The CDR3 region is CASSLVEGGYGYTF. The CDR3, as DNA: TGTGCCAGCAGCTTAGTGGAGGGGGGGTATGGCTACACCTTC.

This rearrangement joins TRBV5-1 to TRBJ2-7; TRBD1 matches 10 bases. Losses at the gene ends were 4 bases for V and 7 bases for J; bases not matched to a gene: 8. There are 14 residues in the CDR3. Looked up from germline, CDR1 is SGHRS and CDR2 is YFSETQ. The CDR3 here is CASSEGQGLREQYF. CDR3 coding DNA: TGCGCCAGCAGCGAGGGACAGGGGCTCAGGGAGCAGTACTTC.

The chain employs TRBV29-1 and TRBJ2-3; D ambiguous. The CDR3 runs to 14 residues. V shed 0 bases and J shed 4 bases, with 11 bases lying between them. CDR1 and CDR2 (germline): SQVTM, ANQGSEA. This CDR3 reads CSVEDRGTADTQYF. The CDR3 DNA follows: TGCAGCGTTGAAGACAGAGGTACCGCAGATACGCAGTATTTT.

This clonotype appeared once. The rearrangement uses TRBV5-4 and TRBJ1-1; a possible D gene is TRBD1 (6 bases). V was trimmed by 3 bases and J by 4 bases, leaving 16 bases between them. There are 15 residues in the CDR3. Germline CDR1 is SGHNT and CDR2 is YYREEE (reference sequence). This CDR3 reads CASSSPSRGGTEAFF. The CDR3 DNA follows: TGTGCCAGCAGCTCCCCGTCCAGGGGTGGCACTGAAGCTTTCTTT. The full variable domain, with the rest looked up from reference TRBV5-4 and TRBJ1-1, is ETGVTQSPTHLIKTRGQQVTLRCSSQSGHNTVSWYQQALGQGPQFIFQYYREEENGRGNFPPRFSGLQFPNYSSELNVNALELDDSALYLCASSSPSRGGTEAFFGQGTRLTVV.

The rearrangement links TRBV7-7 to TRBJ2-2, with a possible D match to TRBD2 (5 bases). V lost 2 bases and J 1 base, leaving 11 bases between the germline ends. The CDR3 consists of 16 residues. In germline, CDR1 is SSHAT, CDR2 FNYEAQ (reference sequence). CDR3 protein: CASSLSPAGNTGELFF. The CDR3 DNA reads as TGTGCCAGCAGCTTAAGTCCGGCGGGGAACACCGGGGAGCTGTTTTTT.

In DNA form, the CDR3 reads TGCGCCAGCAGTTTCGACAGGGAGACCTACGAGCAGTACTTC. It specifies CASSFDRETYEQYF. V usage is TRBV5-1 and J usage is TRBJ2-7; TRBD1 matches 7 bases. Germline lookup yields CDR1 SGHRS and CDR2 YFSETQ. The CDR3 extends over 14 amino acids. Losses at the gene ends were 5 bases for V and 2 bases for J; bases not matched to a gene: 7. The entire variable domain, with the rest obtained from reference TRBV5-1 and TRBJ2-7, is as follows: KAGVTQTPRYLIKTRGQQVTLSCSPISGHRSVSWYQQTPGQGLQFLFEYFSETQRNKGNFPGRFSGRQFSNSRSEMNVSTLELGDSALYLCASSFDRETYEQYFGPGTRLTVT.